Below, 23 T cell receptor beta chains from the same sample are listed, as sequenced in a study of cytomegalovirus exposure and HLA in healthy donors. Assay used: immunoSEQ multiplex PCR; TCRdb lists only in-frame clones, some missing. The sample holds some 120,000 clones, about 88% seen once. Sequencing input: PBMCs. These receptors were obtained from a man aged 25-45 years in good health and CMV-seronegative.

This rearrangement joins TRBV27 to TRBJ2-7; D uncertain. The V and J ends lost 2 bases and 6 bases respectively, with 14 bases between them. Germline values: CDR1 MNHEY, CDR2 SMNVEV (reference sequence). This CDR3 region has 14 residues. DNA for the CDR3: TGTGCCAGCAGTTTAATCGGCGGCACGGCCGAGCAGTACTTC. Encoded protein: CASSLIGGTAEQYF.

V and J are TRBV30 and TRBJ1-2, with D perhaps TRBD1 (5 bases). Germline V CDR1 and CDR2: GTSNPN, SVGIG (reference sequence). Trimming stripped 0 bases from V and 8 bases from J, with 13 bases between. This CDR3 has 13 amino acids. The CDR3 protein is CAWSVERGYGYTF. The CDR3 coding sequence is TGTGCCTGGAGTGTAGAGCGGGGGTACGGCTACACCTTC.

The chain couples TRBV6-5 to TRBJ2-1; 9 nucleotides agree with TRBD2. CDR3 length: 13 amino acids. V was pared by 7 bases and J by 9 bases, with 7 bases of the junction left unmatched. Germline V gives CDR1 MNHEY, CDR2 SVGAGI. CDR3 region: CASTPSGTPEQFF. The CDR3 DNA follows: TGTGCCAGCACCCCTAGCGGGACACCTGAGCAGTTCTTC.

The chain employs TRBV27 and TRBJ1-5, with D possibly being TRBD1 (5 bases). This CDR3 spans 14 amino acids. V was clipped by 3 bases and J by 2 bases, with 8 bases between them. The V gene's germline CDR1 is MNHEY and CDR2 SMNVEV (reference sequence). This chain's CDR3 is CASSFWGGNQPQHF. DNA of the CDR3: TGTGCCAGCAGTTTCTGGGGGGGCAATCAGCCCCAGCATTTT.

V usage is TRBV7-2 and J usage is TRBJ2-1, with TRBD2 matching over 12 bases. CDR1 is SGHTA, CDR2 FQGNSA, per germline. Trimming cost V 3 bases and J 9 bases; bases outside gene matches: 12. This CDR3 has 17 amino acids. The CDR3: CASSFPTSGRDKGEQFF. The CDR3 nucleotides read TGTGCCAGCAGCTTTCCGACTAGCGGGAGAGACAAGGGTGAGCAGTTCTTC.

The genes are TRBV6-6 and TRBJ1-3; 7 bases fit TRBD1. The germline V gene encodes CDR1 MNHNY and CDR2 SVGAGI (reference sequence). CDR3 length: 14 residues. V shed 6 bases and J 4 bases; nucleotides not matched to a gene: 6. In nucleotides, the CDR3 is TGTGCCAGCAGACCCGGGACAGCCGGAAACACCATATATTTT. Translation: CASRPGTAGNTIYF.

The rearrangement joins TRBV5-1 to TRBJ2-2, with D uncertain. CDR3 size: 11 residues. V lost 2 bases to trimming and J lost 6 bases, with 2 bases between them. CDR1 is SGHRS, CDR2 YFSETQ, per germline. The CDR3 DNA reads as TGCGCCAGCAGCTTCGCCGGGGAGCTGTTTTTT. Encoded protein: CASSFAGELFF.

A word on this clone: The identical CDR3 is also encoded by other nucleotide sequences in the sample. The DNA of the CDR3 is TGCGCCAGCAGCCGGGACTCTAACTATGGCTACACCTTC. Translation gives CASSRDSNYGYTF. The chain is built from TRBV10-2 and TRBJ1-2; the D gene is possibly TRBD1 (5 bases). This CDR3 is built from 13 residues. V was trimmed by 6 bases and J by 0 bases, leaving 8 bases between them. Germline CDR1 reads WSHSY; CDR2 reads SAAADI.

This sequence joins TRBV12-5 and TRBJ2-7; 8 nucleotides match TRBD2. The junction had 4 bases not matched to a gene; V was cut back by 10 bases and J by 2 bases. CDR1 is LGHNT, CDR2 FRNRAP, per germline. CDR3 length equals 12 residues. As DNA, the CDR3 is TGTGCTACCCTAGCGGGTACCTACGAGCAGTACTTC. It codes for CATLAGTYEQYF.

The chain joins TRBV5-1 to TRBJ2-2; 10 bases line up with TRBD1. In germline, CDR1 is SGHRS, CDR2 YFSETQ. The CDR3 runs to 17 residues. With V trimmed by 3 bases and J by 0 bases, 5 bases remained unmatched. CDR3 amino acids: CASSYRDRGSNTGELFF. CDR3 nucleotides: TGCGCCAGCAGCTACCGGGACAGGGGCTCGAACACCGGGGAGCTGTTTTTT.

The rearrangement uses TRBV6-5 and TRBJ1-2, with 8 positions matching TRBD1. V lost 2 bases, J lost 6 bases, and 8 bases stayed unmatched. The CDR3 runs to 15 residues. Germline-derived CDR1 and CDR2 are MNHEY and SVGAGI. The CDR3 bases are TGTGCCAGCAGTTACAAGGCAGGGGGCGCGGATGGCTACACCTTC. Its protein product is CASSYKAGGADGYTF.

This chain links TRBV5-6 with TRBJ1-2, with 7 nucleotides matching TRBD1. This CDR3 contains 16 residues. The germline V gene encodes CDR1 SGHDT and CDR2 YYEEEE. Trimming took 7 bases from V and 0 from J; bases not matched to a gene: 12. The CDR3: CASGGERGLANYGYTF. CDR3 nucleotide sequence: TGTGCCAGCGGGGGAGAGAGGGGGCTTGCTAACTATGGCTACACCTTC.

The chain joins TRBV9 to TRBJ2-3; D might be TRBD1 (6 bases). The CDR3 has 18 residues. From germline, CDR1 is SGDLS and CDR2 YYNGEE. V shed 3 bases and J shed 2 bases, with 22 bases lying between them. The CDR3 bases are TGTGCCAGCAGCGCCGACCCTTTTGGACAGCTATACACAGATACGCAGTATTTT. Translation: CASSADPFGQLYTDTQYF.

This sequence joins TRBV29-1 and TRBJ1-2, with 7 bases that match TRBD1. Looked up from germline, CDR1 is SQVTM and CDR2 is ANQGSEA. The CDR3 has 13 residues. J gave up 3 bases and V 5 bases, and 6 bases lay outside the gene matches. The CDR3 loop is CSVSTGADYGYTF. CDR3 bases: TGCAGCGTTTCAACAGGGGCGGACTATGGCTACACCTTC.

The chain uses TRBV5-4 and TRBJ2-1, with 8 bases that match TRBD2. V dropped 4 bases and J dropped 6; count of bases not matched to a gene: 15. The germline gives CDR1 SGHNT, CDR2 YYREEE (reference sequence). The CDR3 runs 17 residues. CDR3 protein: CASSLFLGAGVVNEQFF. CDR3 sequence (DNA): TGTGCCAGCAGCCTCTTCTTAGGAGCGGGAGTAGTCAATGAGCAGTTCTTC.

The chain uses TRBV4-3 and TRBJ1-6; D call uncertain. The V gene's germline CDR1 is LGHNA and CDR2 YSLEER. The CDR3 length is 14 residues. Trimming took off 4 bases at V and 7 bases at J, with 11 bases between the two ends. CDR3 sequence (DNA): TGCGCCAGCAGCCGATCCGGCGGCAATTCACCCCTCCACTTT. Encoded protein: CASSRSGGNSPLHF.

This rearrangement joins TRBV5-1 to TRBJ1-2; D unresolved. V shed 4 bases and J shed 3 bases, with 10 bases lying between them. The germline V gene encodes CDR1 SGHRS and CDR2 YFSETQ. The CDR3 spans 13 residues. The CDR3 protein is CASSESSDYGYTF. As DNA, the CDR3 is TGCGCCAGCAGCGAATCCTCGGACTATGGCTACACCTTC.

The chain has TRBV18 and TRBJ2-7; 8 positions match TRBD1. J lost 6 bases, V lost 6 bases, and 4 bases had no gene match. The CDR3 sequence is 12 residues long. The germline gives CDR1 KGHSH, CDR2 LQKENI. In nucleotides, the CDR3 is TGTGCCAGCTCCAGGGACAGGCTCGAGCAGTACTTC. Protein sequence: CASSRDRLEQYF.

The CDR3 protein is CASSQPLQGTGELFF. The CDR3 nucleotides are TGTGCCAGCAGCCAACCACTACAGGGCACCGGGGAGCTGTTTTTT. The chain carries TRBV7-9 and TRBJ2-2, with D tentatively TRBD1 (6 bases). The germline V and J ends were trimmed by 5 bases and 4 bases, with 14 bases remaining between them. Germline loops: CDR1 SEHNR, CDR2 FQNEAQ (reference sequence). There are 15 residues in the CDR3.

This sequence joins TRBV12-2 and TRBJ2-7; the table's TRBD1 call for D was not verified on the DNA. TRBV12-2 is listed as a pseudogene. CDR3 length: 12 amino acids. Written as DNA, the CDR3 is TGTGCAAGTCGCCCGACAGGTAACGAGCAGTACTTC. Amino acid sequence: CASRPTGNEQYF.

The chain combines TRBV19 with TRBJ1-5; D call uncertain. Trimming left V 7 bases short and J 1 base short, with 11 bases between. Germline V CDR1 and CDR2: LNHDA, SQIVND (reference sequence). The CDR3 has 14 residues. The CDR3 DNA reads as TGTGCCAGTACCCCCAGAGCGAGCAATCAGCCCCAGCATTTT. This gives the protein CASTPRASNQPQHF.

The chain is built from TRBV7-9 and TRBJ2-7; 8 positions match TRBD1. Trimming removed 5 bases from V and 4 bases from J; junction bases left unmatched: 10. CDR1 and CDR2 from the germline V gene are SEHNR and FQNEAQ (reference sequence). The length of the CDR3 is 15 residues. CDR3 region: CASSASTGETYEQYF. The DNA of the CDR3 is TGTGCCAGCAGCGCATCGACAGGGGAAACGTACGAGCAGTACTTC.

The chain uses TRBV6-6 and TRBJ1-5; 8 positions agree with TRBD1. The CDR3 consists of 16 residues. CDR1 and CDR2 from the germline V gene are MNHNY and SVGAGI (reference sequence). J was trimmed by 7 bases and V by 6 bases; bases with no gene match: 14. CDR3 in amino acids: CASRDSGTGYAQPQHF. The CDR3 nucleotides are TGTGCCAGCAGGGATTCCGGGACAGGTTATGCCCAGCCCCAGCATTTT.